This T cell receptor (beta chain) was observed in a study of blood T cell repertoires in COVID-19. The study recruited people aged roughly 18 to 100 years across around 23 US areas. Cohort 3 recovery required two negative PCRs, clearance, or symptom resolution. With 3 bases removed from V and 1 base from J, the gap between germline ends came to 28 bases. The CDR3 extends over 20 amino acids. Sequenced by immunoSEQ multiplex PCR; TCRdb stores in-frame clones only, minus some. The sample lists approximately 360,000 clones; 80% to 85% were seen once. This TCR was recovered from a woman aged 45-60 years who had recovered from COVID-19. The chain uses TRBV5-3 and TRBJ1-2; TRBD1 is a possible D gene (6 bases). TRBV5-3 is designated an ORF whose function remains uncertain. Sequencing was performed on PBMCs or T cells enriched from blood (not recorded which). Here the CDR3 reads CARSYKGNRALTGFNYGYTF. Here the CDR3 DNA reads TGTGCCAGAAGCTACAAGGGGAACAGGGCGCTCACCGGATTTAACTATGGCTACACCTTC.